There are a few counts of the clone carrying this T cell receptor (beta chain). Its specificity is unknown. CDR1 is LGHDT, CDR2 YNNKEL, per germline (reference sequence). Trimming cost V 5 bases and J 4 bases, with 14 bases left between them. The CDR3 length is 15 residues. This entry belongs to a study of response to subunit inactivated influenza vaccine. Study-level findings and limits: New T cells are recruited in small numbers by each seasonal influenza vaccination, according to the authors' suggestion.

TCRdb reprocessed the RT-PCR reads via MiXCR and lists one record per CDR3 protein. The data hold about 700,000 distinct CDR3 sequences, with roughly 15% observed a single time. The chain uses TRBV3-1 and TRBJ2-2; a weak D match, TRBD2 (6 bases). This sample comprised PBMCs from blood, obtained less than 15 days before vaccination. The TCR comes from a man over 45 who received an inactivated influenza vaccine. The CDR3 loop is CASSEAGGRTGELFF. The CDR3 region has the DNA TGTGCCAGCAGCGAAGCCGGGGGACGCACCGGGGAGCTGTTTTTT.